This T cell receptor beta chain was sequenced in a study of chemoradiotherapy in HPV16-positive cancers. Study-wide context: Candidate HPV-specific clones and shared TCR motifs came from two HPV16-positive patients.

General study results and limits: Candidate HPV-specific clones and E7-related TCR motifs grew in tumor during treatment. The functional HPV-specific definition rests on just a couple of HPV16-positive patients.

To note about this clone: Its matching antigen is unknown.

Clones were read by immunoSEQ multiplex PCR, and TCRdb kept only the in-frame ones, dropping some. The sample holds about 32,000 clones, about 87% seen once. This CDR3 contains 14 residues. V lost 0 bases and J lost 5, with 7 bases in between. Germline CDR1 reads KGHSH; CDR2 reads LQKENI. The clonotype was recovered from a human donor with HPV-associated anogenital cancer. The rearrangement links TRBV18 to TRBJ1-4; D gene ambiguous. The sample consisted of blood, taken from a patient who underwent chemoradiotherapy. CDR3 protein: CASSPPWPNEKLFF. The CDR3, as DNA: TGTGCCAGCTCACCACCGTGGCCGAATGAAAAACTGTTTTTT.